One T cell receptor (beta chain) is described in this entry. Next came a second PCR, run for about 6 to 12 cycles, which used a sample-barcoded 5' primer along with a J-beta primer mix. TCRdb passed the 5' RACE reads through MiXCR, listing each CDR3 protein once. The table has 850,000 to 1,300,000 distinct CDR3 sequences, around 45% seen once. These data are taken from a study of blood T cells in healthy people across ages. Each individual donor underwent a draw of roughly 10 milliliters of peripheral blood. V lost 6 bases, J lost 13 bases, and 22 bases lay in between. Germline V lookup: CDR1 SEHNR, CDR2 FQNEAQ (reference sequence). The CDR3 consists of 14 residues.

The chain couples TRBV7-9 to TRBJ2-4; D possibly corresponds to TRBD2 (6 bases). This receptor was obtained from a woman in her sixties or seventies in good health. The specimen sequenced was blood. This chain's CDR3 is CASSVTLVGEEQYF. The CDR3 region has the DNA TGTGCCAGCAGTGTGACCCTGGTCGGGGAGGAGCAGTACTTC.